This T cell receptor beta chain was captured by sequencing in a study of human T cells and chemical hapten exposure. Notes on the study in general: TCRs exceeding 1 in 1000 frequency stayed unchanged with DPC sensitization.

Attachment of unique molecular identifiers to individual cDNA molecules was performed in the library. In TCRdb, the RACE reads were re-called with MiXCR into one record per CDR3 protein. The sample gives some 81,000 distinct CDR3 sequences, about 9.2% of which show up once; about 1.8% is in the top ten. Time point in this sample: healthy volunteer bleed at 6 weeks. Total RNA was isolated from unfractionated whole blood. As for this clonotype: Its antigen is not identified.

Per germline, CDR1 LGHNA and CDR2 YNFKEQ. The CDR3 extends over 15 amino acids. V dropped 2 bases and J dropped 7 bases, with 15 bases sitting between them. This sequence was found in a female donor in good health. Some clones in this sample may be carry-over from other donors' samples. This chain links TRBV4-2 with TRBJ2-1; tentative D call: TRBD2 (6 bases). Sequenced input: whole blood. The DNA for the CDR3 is TGTGCCAGCAGCCAACAACCAGGACTAATGAATGAGCAGTTCTTC. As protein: CASSQQPGLMNEQFF.